The 13 T cell receptor beta chains presented below share a single source sample, sequenced in a study of resident and recirculating memory T cells in vitiligo (dated by TCRdb to 2017 to 2018). The method behind the library was the immunoSEQ multiplex PCR assay. In TCRdb, the immuneACCESS table is reduced to in-frame sequences with V and J assigned. These tables do not hold every clone; where another copy was compared, an unresolved V gene accounts for under half, and the others remain unexplained. The sample table lists fewer than 85,000 clones, around 90% of them with a count of one. More than 4.5% of the sample lies in the top ten. The sequenced sample consisted of blood. Every receptor here comes from a male donor with vitiligo.

CDR3 in amino acids: CATSRPSGGNEQFF. CDR3 DNA: TGTGCCACCAGCAGACCCAGCGGGGGGAATGAGCAGTTCTTC. This chain joins TRBV15 and TRBJ2-1, with TRBD2 matching over 9 bases. Germline values: CDR1 LNHNV, CDR2 YYDKDF (reference sequence). The CDR3 has 14 residues. The V segment lost 2 bases and the J segment 7 bases; nucleotides outside the gene matches: 3.

The chain couples TRBV9 to TRBJ2-1; D remains unclear. Germline V gene lookup returns CDR1 SGDLS and CDR2 YYNGEE. V lost 4 bases to trimming and J lost 1 base, with 21 bases between them. The CDR3 is 18 amino acids. CDR3 nucleotide sequence: TGTGCCAGCAGCTTGGGCTCGCTGACGGTTCGGTCCTACAATGAGCAGTTCTTC. Protein: CASSLGSLTVRSYNEQFF.

This sequence joins TRBV5-1 and TRBJ2-2; a weak D match, TRBD1 (5 bases). V lost 0 bases and J 6 bases, leaving 6 bases between the germline ends. The CDR3 contains 13 residues. The germline CDR1 and CDR2 sequences are SGHRS and YFSETQ. CDR3 DNA: TGCGCCAGCAGCTTGGGACAGCCCGGGGAGCTGTTTTTT. It encodes CASSLGQPGELFF.

This clone was detected a few times. This sequence joins TRBV2 and TRBJ1-2; unclear D gene. In germline, CDR1 is SNHLY, CDR2 FYNNEI. Trimming cost V 7 bases and J 8 bases, with 14 bases left between them. The CDR3 has 12 amino acids. The CDR3 region has the DNA TGTGCCAGCACGGCAGAGCGTCAGGGCTACACCTTC. This sequence encodes CASTAERQGYTF.

The rearrangement uses TRBV5-6 and TRBJ2-3; D gene unclear. The CDR3 runs to 15 residues. Trimming stripped 0 bases from V and 0 bases from J, with 8 bases between. Germline CDR1 reads SGHDT; CDR2 reads YYEEEE. The CDR3 here is CASSLVISSTDTQYF. The CDR3 nucleotides read TGTGCCAGCAGCTTGGTAATTTCTAGCACAGATACGCAGTATTTT.

This chain joins TRBV5-8 and TRBJ1-1; D gene uncertain. CDR3 length: 14 residues. V lost 0 bases to trimming and J lost 0 bases, with 6 bases between them. Germline lookup yields CDR1 SGHTS and CDR2 YDEGEE. CDR3 residues: CASSLVSLNTEAFF. CDR3 coding DNA: TGTGCCAGCAGCTTGGTCTCCTTGAACACTGAAGCTTTCTTT.

The chain is built from TRBV7-6 and TRBJ1-2; 9 positions agree with TRBD1. Looked up from germline, CDR1 is SGHVS and CDR2 is FNYEAQ. The CDR3 sequence is 14 residues long. V dropped 5 bases and J dropped 1; count of bases not matched to a gene: 2. The CDR3 is CASSKGQGNYGYTF. CDR3 coding DNA: TGTGCCAGCAGCAAGGGACAGGGTAACTATGGCTACACCTTC.

This chain links TRBV27 with TRBJ1-1; 7 bases agree with TRBD1. With 6 bases clipped from V and 11 bases from J, the junction kept 12 bases outside the gene matches. This CDR3 has 13 residues. Germline V gene lookup returns CDR1 MNHEY and CDR2 SMNVEV (reference sequence). In DNA form, the CDR3 reads TGTGCCAGCAGATACGAACACAGGGGTTACGCTTTCTTT. Translating gives CASRYEHRGYAFF.

The chain couples TRBV6-1 to TRBJ2-7; tentative D call: TRBD2 (7 bases). Germline V gene sequence: CDR1 MNHNS, CDR2 SASEGT. The CDR3 is made up of 14 amino acids. Between the trimmed V and J ends, which lost 4 bases and 2 bases, there was a span of 12 bases. The CDR3 DNA follows: TGTGCCAGCAGTGGGGAGGGGGGTCCCTACGAGCAGTACTTC. It yields the protein CASSGEGGPYEQYF.

The chain joins TRBV7-2 to TRBJ2-2; TRBD1 agrees at 11 bases. The J segment lost 5 bases and the V segment lost 7 bases, leaving 6 bases of the junction unmatched. The CDR3 runs to 15 residues. From germline, CDR1 is SGHTA and CDR2 FQGNSA. The CDR3 DNA reads as TGTGCCAGCACCCCCGGGACAGGGGGGACCGGGGAGCTGTTTTTT. This encodes CASTPGTGGTGELFF.

Written as DNA, the CDR3 is TGTGCCAGCCATAAGGGACAGGGGGTCGAGCAGTACTTC. As protein: CASHKGQGVEQYF. This rearrangement joins TRBV6-6 to TRBJ2-7, with TRBD1 identical over 11 bases. This CDR3 region has 13 residues. Trimming removed 8 bases from V and 6 bases from J; junction bases left unmatched: 6. CDR1 and CDR2 from the germline V gene are MNHNY and SVGAGI (reference sequence).

V and J are TRBV4-1 and TRBJ2-5, with D unclear. This CDR3 has 13 amino acids. Germline assignment: CDR1 MGHRA and CDR2 YSYEKL. V dropped 2 bases and J dropped 0 bases, with 4 bases sitting between them. CDR3 in amino acids: CASSQLYQETQYF. CDR3 DNA: TGCGCCAGCAGCCAACTCTACCAAGAGACCCAGTACTTC.

The chain joins TRBV15 to TRBJ2-1; the D gene is possibly TRBD1 (6 bases). The ends were cut back, 5 bases at V and 0 bases at J, with 14 bases in the middle. The CDR3 consists of 16 residues. Germline lookup yields CDR1 LNHNV and CDR2 YYDKDF (reference sequence). This CDR3 is CATSPSGRGSYNEQFF. The CDR3 region has the DNA TGTGCCACCAGCCCCTCGGGCAGGGGCTCCTACAATGAGCAGTTCTTC. Drawing the rest from reference TRBV15 and TRBJ2-1, the complete variable domain is DAMVIQNPRYQVTQFGKPVTLSCSQTLNHNVMYWYQQKSSQAPKLLFHYYDKDFNNEADTPDNFQSRRPNTSFCFLDIRSPGLGDTAMYLCATSPSGRGSYNEQFFGPGTRLTVL.